This T cell receptor (beta chain) was recovered during a study of blood T cell repertoires in COVID-19. Generated by immunoSEQ multiplex PCR, the TCRdb table keeps only in-frame clones and is missing some. The table lists roughly 120,000 clones, about 92% of them singletons. Germline loops: CDR1 SGHAT, CDR2 FQNNGV. V dropped 2 bases and J dropped 6; count of bases not matched to a gene: 7. This CDR3 comprises 14 residues. The receptor comes from a man between 60 and 75 years old with COVID-19, enrolled during active disease. Material for sequencing was peripheral blood. The genes are TRBV11-2 and TRBJ2-7; TRBD2 agrees at 7 bases. CDR3 in DNA: TGTGCCAGCAGCTTATCGGCGGGAGTCTCCGAGCAGTACTTC. Protein: CASSLSAGVSEQYF.